Listed below are T cell receptor beta chains from one sample, sequenced in a study of beta chain features in type 1 diabetes. This table comes from immunoSEQ multiplex PCR, and its TCRdb copy is limited to in-frame clones, with some not included. Of over 500,000 clones listed, about 16% are singletons. The source material was naive CD4+ T cells from blood. These TCRs come from a man in his late teens or twenties in good health. Each CDR3 is given with its conserved first and last residue. A D gene is named only where the DNA matches it firmly. Clone size is shown for a subset of rows, as once, few, many or a class of expanded clone.

v_gene	j_gene	d_gene	abundance	CDR3aa	CDR3nt
TRBV18	TRBJ2-7	NA	few	CASSQQEGAHEQYF	TGTGCCAGCTCTCAGCAGGAGGGGGCCCACGAGCAGTACTTC
TRBV7-6	TRBJ1-4	NA	NA	CASSLEVSRRNEKLFF	TGTGCCAGCAGCTTAGAGGTATCTCGGCGGAATGAAAAACTGTTTTTT
TRBV5-1	TRBJ2-2	NA	NA	CASRTNAGELFF	TGCGCCAGCAGGACTAATGCCGGGGAGCTGTTTTTT
TRBV27	TRBJ2-7	TRBD2	NA	CASSLGLAGDKSYEQYF	TGTGCCAGCAGTTTGGGACTAGCGGGAGATAAGTCCTACGAGCAGTACTTC
TRBV7-2	TRBJ2-7	NA	NA	CASSLEDRYEQYF	TGTGCCAGCAGCTTAGAAGACAGGTACGAGCAGTACTTC
TRBV6-5	TRBJ1-4	TRBD1	NA	CASSYRRTGSNEKLFF	TGTGCCAGCAGTTACCGCAGGACAGGCTCTAATGAAAAACTGTTTTTT
TRBV18	TRBJ1-1	NA	NA	CASSKGPVLTITEAFF	TGTGCCAGCTCAAAGGGCCCAGTACTAACCATCACTGAAGCTTTCTTT
TRBV19	TRBJ1-2	NA	few	CASSSGVFYGYTF	TGTGCCAGTAGCTCTGGGGTGTTCTATGGCTACACCTTC
TRBV4-1	TRBJ2-1	TRBD1	NA	CASSQGQGRNEQFF	TGCGCCAGCAGCCAAGGACAGGGTAGAAATGAGCAGTTCTTC
TRBV5-4	TRBJ2-3	NA	few	CASSLNSDSYTDTQYF	TGTGCCAGCAGCTTGAATTCGGACAGCTACACAGATACGCAGTATTTT
TRBV5-4	TRBJ2-2	NA	NA	CASSLRDPSGELFF	TGTGCCAGCAGCTTGCGGGACCCCTCGGGGGAGCTGTTTTTT
TRBV13	TRBJ2-3	NA	few	CASIPSTGLRTDTQYF	TGTGCCAGCATCCCTTCCACGGGACTCCGCACAGATACGCAGTATTTT
TRBV9	TRBJ2-7	NA	NA	CASSPNWYEQYF	TGTGCCAGCAGCCCTAACTGGTACGAGCAGTACTTC
TRBV6-5	TRBJ2-3	TRBD2	NA	CASKRGGRADTQYF	TGTGCCAGCAAGAGAGGTGGGAGGGCAGATACGCAGTATTTT
TRBV7-2	TRBJ2-6	NA	NA	CASSHSSGANVLTF	TGTGCCAGCAGCCACAGCTCTGGGGCCAACGTCCTGACTTTC
TRBV15	TRBJ2-3	NA	NA	CATSRDYFRSRGDTQYF	TGTGCCACCAGCAGAGATTACTTTAGATCCCGGGGCGATACGCAGTATTTT
TRBV6-6	TRBJ2-3	NA	NA	CASRSFNTDTQYF	TGTGCCAGCAGGTCGTTTAACACAGATACGCAGTATTTT
TRBV4-1	TRBJ2-7	NA	NA	CASSQVIRTKVYEQYF	TGCGCCAGCAGCCAAGTGATTAGGACAAAAGTCTACGAGCAGTACTTC
TRBV11-1	TRBJ1-2	NA	NA	CASSPYDRLYRYGYTF	TGTGCCAGCAGCCCCTACGACAGGCTTTACAGATATGGCTACACCTTC
TRBV14	TRBJ2-7	TRBD2	NA	CASALAGVTEQYF	TGTGCCAGCGCTCTAGCGGGAGTTACCGAGCAGTACTTC